This is a list of T cell receptor beta chains from one sample in a study of T cells after posttransplantation cyclophosphamide. Sequencing used immunoSEQ multiplex PCR; TCRdb keeps in-frame clones, though not all of them. The sample yields about 7,300 clones, 91% seen once. Sequences were obtained from CD4+ T cells sorted from blood. These receptor sequences come from a woman aged 45-59 years in good health and a related stem cell transplant donor. The CDR3 runs from the conserved cysteine through the conserved F or W. Each record gives: J gene, V gene, D gene, CDR3 protein. D genes are given only for firm matches.

j_gene: TRBJ2-5
v_gene: TRBV7-6
d_gene: TRBD2
CDR3aa: CASSLELAGAVQETQYF

j_gene: TRBJ1-1
v_gene: TRBV6-6
d_gene: TRBD1
CDR3aa: CVSSSETGAGTEAFF

j_gene: TRBJ1-5
v_gene: TRBV30
d_gene: .
CDR3aa: CAWRSGVNPDQPQHF

j_gene: TRBJ1-2
v_gene: TRBV7-8
d_gene: .
CDR3aa: CASSLGTAGPYGYTF

j_gene: TRBJ2-7
v_gene: TRBV9
d_gene: .
CDR3aa: CASSVQEGTVGEQYF

j_gene: TRBJ2-7
v_gene: TRBV6-5
d_gene: TRBD2
CDR3aa: CASSLGRGISYEQYF

j_gene: TRBJ2-2
v_gene: TRBV5-1
d_gene: .
CDR3aa: CASSLSGTGELFF

j_gene: TRBJ2-7
v_gene: TRBV10-1
d_gene: TRBD2
CDR3aa: CASSEGLAETEQYF

j_gene: TRBJ2-2
v_gene: TRBV5-4
d_gene: TRBD2
CDR3aa: CASSLGGGGLNTGELFF

j_gene: TRBJ2-1
v_gene: TRBV7-6
d_gene: TRBD2
CDR3aa: CASSQLAGEGNEQFF

j_gene: TRBJ2-2
v_gene: TRBV5-1
d_gene: TRBD1
CDR3aa: CASSWTTGGDTGELFF

j_gene: TRBJ2-4
v_gene: TRBV28
d_gene: .
CDR3aa: CASSPPATGVIQYF

j_gene: TRBJ2-5
v_gene: TRBV2
d_gene: .
CDR3aa: CASSPKRGGTQETQYF

j_gene: TRBJ2-5
v_gene: TRBV4-1
d_gene: .
CDR3aa: CASSQDWAGAQQETQYF

j_gene: TRBJ2-7
v_gene: TRBV5-1
d_gene: TRBD1
CDR3aa: CASSLGGTGSYEQYF

j_gene: TRBJ1-1
v_gene: TRBV18
d_gene: .
CDR3aa: CASSPGGEHTEAFF

j_gene: TRBJ2-3
v_gene: TRBV5-1
d_gene: .
CDR3aa: CASRPGGGTGTDTQYF

j_gene: TRBJ2-5
v_gene: TRBV4-1
d_gene: TRBD2
CDR3aa: CASSQDLAGAQQETQYF

j_gene: TRBJ2-7
v_gene: TRBV9
d_gene: TRBD2
CDR3aa: CASSVDLPSGIRNEQYF

j_gene: TRBJ2-5
v_gene: TRBV5-4
d_gene: TRBD1
CDR3aa: CASSSRTGKETQYF

j_gene: TRBJ1-4
v_gene: TRBV7-2
d_gene: .
CDR3aa: CASSPLEVEKLFF

j_gene: TRBJ1-1
v_gene: TRBV6-1
d_gene: TRBD1
CDR3aa: CASRDTGENTEAFF

j_gene: TRBJ2-6
v_gene: TRBV7-8
d_gene: TRBD1
CDR3aa: CASSSLRLLGQGARGANVLTF

j_gene: TRBJ2-7
v_gene: TRBV28
d_gene: TRBD1
CDR3aa: CASSPPGQLYEQYF

j_gene: TRBJ1-3
v_gene: TRBV6-1
d_gene: .
CDR3aa: CASSETAPGSGNTIYF

j_gene: TRBJ1-2
v_gene: TRBV7-8
d_gene: .
CDR3aa: CASSGRVSNYGYTF

j_gene: TRBJ2-2
v_gene: TRBV6-8
d_gene: TRBD2
CDR3aa: CASSYPGLAGGYTGELFF

j_gene: TRBJ2-7
v_gene: TRBV6-1
d_gene: TRBD2
CDR3aa: CASGTTGREQYF

j_gene: TRBJ2-6
v_gene: TRBV19
d_gene: .
CDR3aa: CASSSGGVEANVLTF

j_gene: TRBJ2-5
v_gene: TRBV13
d_gene: .
CDR3aa: CASSLLGVKETQYF

j_gene: TRBJ1-2
v_gene: TRBV6-5
d_gene: TRBD1
CDR3aa: CASSVRGRNYGYTF

j_gene: TRBJ1-2
v_gene: TRBV19
d_gene: .
CDR3aa: CASSIGGGDHYGYTF

j_gene: TRBJ2-7
v_gene: TRBV5-1
d_gene: TRBD2
CDR3aa: CASSERAGGPNEQYF

j_gene: TRBJ2-1
v_gene: TRBV12-2
d_gene: .
CDR3aa: CASRLAGGAGEYNEQFF

j_gene: TRBJ2-7
v_gene: TRBV11-2
d_gene: .
CDR3aa: CASSLGQGLSYEQYF

j_gene: TRBJ1-4
v_gene: TRBV7-9
d_gene: .
CDR3aa: CASSFGTLNEKLFF

j_gene: TRBJ1-1
v_gene: TRBV19
d_gene: TRBD1
CDR3aa: CASIKDRANTEAFF

j_gene: TRBJ1-1
v_gene: TRBV7-9
d_gene: .
CDR3aa: CASSFRRDIVDTEAFF

j_gene: TRBJ1-2
v_gene: TRBV11-2
d_gene: TRBD1
CDR3aa: CASSLAGRQGGYTF

j_gene: TRBJ2-7
v_gene: TRBV5-1
d_gene: .
CDR3aa: CASSPDSYEQYF

j_gene: TRBJ1-1
v_gene: TRBV25-1
d_gene: .
CDR3aa: CASSGSQRNAFF

j_gene: TRBJ2-7
v_gene: TRBV6-6
d_gene: TRBD1
CDR3aa: CASSYAGTGRLEQYF

j_gene: TRBJ2-1
v_gene: TRBV2
d_gene: TRBD2
CDR3aa: CASSQGTSGSGEQFF

j_gene: TRBJ1-1
v_gene: TRBV9
d_gene: .
CDR3aa: CASSGGSLGATEAFF

j_gene: TRBJ2-5
v_gene: TRBV9
d_gene: TRBD2
CDR3aa: CASSAGLAGVVPKTQYF

j_gene: TRBJ2-7
v_gene: TRBV29-1
d_gene: TRBD2
CDR3aa: CSVERVAGGEQYF

j_gene: TRBJ2-3
v_gene: TRBV6-5
d_gene: TRBD2
CDR3aa: CASKQAGYTDTQYF

j_gene: TRBJ1-6
v_gene: TRBV6-1
d_gene: TRBD1
CDR3aa: CASQQTGVSPLHF

j_gene: TRBJ2-7
v_gene: TRBV7-2
d_gene: .
CDR3aa: CASSDRRGTYEQYF

j_gene: TRBJ2-7
v_gene: TRBV7-2
d_gene: TRBD2
CDR3aa: CASSVGLAGVNEQYF

j_gene: TRBJ2-1
v_gene: TRBV28
d_gene: .
CDR3aa: CASRMTSKGGNEQFF